Following are 7 T cell receptor beta chains from one sample sequenced in a study of shared clonotypes between healthy human individuals. TCRdb keeps only in-frame clones here, not all; method: immunoSEQ multiplex PCR. The sample consists of under 1 million clones, around 96% of them appearing once. Naive CD8 cells were CD45RO-negative, positively selected for CCR7, excluding terminally differentiated effector memory CD45RA+ cells. Sequenced material: naive CD8+ T cells sorted from blood. Every receptor here comes from a man younger than 45 in good health.

The chain links TRBV9 to TRBJ2-5; D gene uncertain. With 4 bases removed from V and 0 bases from J, the gap between germline ends came to 13 bases. This CDR3 has 15 amino acids. Per germline, CDR1 SGDLS and CDR2 YYNGEE. CDR3 sequence reads: CASSPWHVDQETQYF. CDR3 DNA sequence: TGTGCCAGCAGCCCCTGGCACGTAGACCAAGAGACCCAGTACTTC.

The J gene is TRBJ2-7, the V gene TRBV11-2; D remains unclear. Deletions cut 5 bases from V and 3 bases from J, with 11 bases between. The CDR3 extends over 13 amino acids. CDR1 SGHAT and CDR2 FQNNGV come from the germline V gene. The CDR3 DNA sequence: TGTGCCAGCAGCGTAAATTTATTCTACGAGCAGTACTTC. Protein: CASSVNLFYEQYF.

This chain joins TRBV7-8 and TRBJ2-3, with D uncertain. This CDR3 spans 15 amino acids. In germline, CDR1 is SGHVS, CDR2 FQNEAQ. The ends were cut back, 1 base at V and 3 bases at J, with 11 bases in the middle. In DNA form, the CDR3 reads TGTGCCAGCAGCTTAGTTCGGGTGGATACAGATACGCAGTATTTT. Protein sequence: CASSLVRVDTDTQYF. The full variable domain, with the rest looked up from reference TRBV7-8 and TRBJ2-3, is GAGVSQSPRYKVAKRGQDVALRCDPISGHVSLFWYQQALGQGPEFLTYFQNEAQLDKSGLPSDRFFAERPEGSVSTLKIQRTQQEDSAVYLCASSLVRVDTDTQYFGPGTRLTVL.

The rearrangement uses TRBV28 and TRBJ1-5; D is ambiguous. Per the germline V gene, CDR1 is MDHEN and CDR2 is SYDVKM. CDR3 length: 14 amino acids. V shed 4 bases and J shed 8 bases, with 15 bases lying between them. The CDR3 DNA is TGTGCCAGCAGTTACCATTCCGGGTTTGAGCCCCAGCATTTT. This encodes CASSYHSGFEPQHF.

This chain links TRBV9 with TRBJ2-2; 8 bases map to TRBD2. Germline trimming cut 4 bases from V and 5 bases from J; bases unmatched to any gene: 16. The CDR3 is made up of 18 amino acids. Germline-derived CDR1 and CDR2 are SGDLS and YYNGEE. CDR3 bases: TGTGCCAGCAGCTTTTTGCCTGGACTAGCCGTAACAACCGGGGAGCTGTTTTTT. Translating gives CASSFLPGLAVTTGELFF. Full variable domain (missing parts from reference TRBV9 and TRBJ2-2): DSGVTQTPKHLITATGQRVTLRCSPRSGDLSVYWYQQSLDQGLQFLIQYYNGEERAKGNILERFSAQQFPDLHSELNLSSLELGDSALYFCASSFLPGLAVTTGELFFGEGSRLTVL.

The V call is TRBV15, the J call TRBJ2-3, with 7 bases that match TRBD1. Germline CDR1 is LNHNV and CDR2 is YYDKDF (reference sequence). The CDR3 contains 14 residues. Trimming cost V 4 bases and J 3 bases; bases outside gene matches: 4. The CDR3 protein is CATSKDRVTDTQYF. The CDR3 coding sequence is TGTGCCACCAGCAAAGACAGGGTGACAGATACGCAGTATTTT.

The chain uses TRBV2 and TRBJ2-1; D possibly corresponds to TRBD1 (6 bases). Germline CDR1 SNHLY, CDR2 FYNNEI. This CDR3 spans 13 amino acids. With 11 bases removed from V and 8 bases from J, the gap between germline ends came to 19 bases. CDR3 sequence (DNA): TGTGCCGGGGGCGAGAGGCCCCCCTATGAGCAGTTCTTC. Protein product: CAGGERPPYEQFF.